The next 9 T cell receptor beta chains were all read from a single sample in a study of beta chain features in type 1 diabetes. The whole isolated RNA underwent reverse transcription, so sequencing captured expressed TCRB transcripts. Profiling relied on immunoSEQ multiplex PCR, and the TCRdb table lists in-frame clones only, not all of them. The table lists 130,000 to 150,000 clones, roughly 53% of them singletons, with 0.4% to 0.5% in the top ten. Material for sequencing was Tregs from blood. The receptors originated from a man between 18 and 29 years old in good health.

The chain combines TRBV4-1 with TRBJ2-5; a weak D match, TRBD1 (6 bases). Germline-derived CDR1 and CDR2 are MGHRA and YSYEKL. V was shortened by 4 bases and J by 6 bases, with 12 bases between the two germline ends. The CDR3 spans 13 residues. CDR3 loop: CASSLPGGKTQYF. The CDR3 DNA reads as TGCGCCAGCAGCCTCCCTGGGGGCAAGACCCAGTACTTC.

This chain joins TRBV5-4 and TRBJ2-7, with D hard to call. The CDR3 is 13 amino acids. V lost 3 bases to trimming and J lost 0 bases, with 7 bases between them. CDR1 SGHNT and CDR2 YYREEE come from the germline V gene (reference sequence). The CDR3, as DNA: TGTGCCAGCAGCTACCGACACTCCTACGAGCAGTACTTC. Protein: CASSYRHSYEQYF. Combining the CDR3 with reference TRBV5-4 and TRBJ2-7 gives the whole variable domain ETGVTQSPTHLIKTRGQQVTLRCSSQSGHNTVSWYQQALGQGPQFIFQYYREEENGRGNFPPRFSGLQFPNYSSELNVNALELDDSALYLCASSYRHSYEQYFGPGTRLTVT.

The CDR3 nucleotides read TGTGCCAGCAGTAGGGACAGGGTGGGACGTCAGCCCCAGCATTTT. Its protein is CASSRDRVGRQPQHF. This chain joins TRBV6-5 and TRBJ1-5; 9 bases are a match to TRBD1. The V gene end was trimmed by 5 bases and the J gene end by 6 bases; junction bases not matched to a gene: 8. This CDR3 has 15 amino acids. Germline V CDR1 and CDR2: MNHEY, SVGAGI.

The chain carries TRBV7-2 and TRBJ2-1; 11 bases map to TRBD2. Germline V CDR1 and CDR2: SGHTA, FQGNSA. The junction had 8 bases not matched to a gene; V was cut back by 1 base and J by 3 bases. This CDR3 is 18 amino acids long. CDR3 in DNA: TGTGCCAGCAGCTTAGAACTAGCGGGGGCTTTGTTCTACAATGAGCAGTTCTTC. This encodes CASSLELAGALFYNEQFF.

This sequence joins TRBV29-1 and TRBJ2-1; unclear D gene. Looked up from germline, CDR1 is SQVTM and CDR2 is ANQGSEA. V was trimmed by 4 bases and J by 6 bases, leaving 10 bases between them. The CDR3 is 12 amino acids. The CDR3 loop reads CSVAGVVNEQFF. The CDR3, as DNA: TGCAGCGTTGCCGGAGTGGTCAATGAGCAGTTCTTC.

The chain joins TRBV7-2 to TRBJ2-7; 9 bases line up with TRBD2. Germline trimming cut 1 base from V and 4 bases from J; bases unmatched to any gene: 5. CDR1 and CDR2 (germline): SGHTA, FQGNSA. There are 15 residues in the CDR3. CDR3 DNA: TGTGCCAGCAGCTTAGAGCTAGCGGGGACATACGAGCAGTACTTC. This gives the protein CASSLELAGTYEQYF.

Written as DNA, the CDR3 is TGCGCCAGCAGCCTCCTTAGCGGGAGAGTGACTGGGGCCAACGTCCTGACTTTC. Residues: CASSLLSGRVTGANVLTF. The chain is built from TRBV4-3 and TRBJ2-6; 9 bases are shared with TRBD2. V trimming: 4 bases; J trimming: 2 bases; junction bases outside the gene matches: 9. The CDR3 covers 18 residues. Germline V gene lookup returns CDR1 LGHNA and CDR2 YSLEER.

The V and J genes are TRBV18 and TRBJ2-3; 11 bases are shared with TRBD2. There are 17 residues in the CDR3. V shed 4 bases, J shed 5 bases, and the junction held 11 bases outside the gene matches. CDR1 is KGHSH and CDR2 is LQKENI in the germline V gene. CDR3 sequence reads: CASSHNLLAGGEDTQYF. CDR3 coding DNA: TGTGCCAGCTCACACAACCTGCTAGCGGGGGGAGAAGATACGCAGTATTTT.

The CDR3 DNA is TGTGCCTGGAGTGGGACTAGCGGGGTCTACGAGCAGTACTTC. Protein: CAWSGTSGVYEQYF. This sequence joins TRBV30 and TRBJ2-7; 12 bases agree with TRBD2. This CDR3 is 14 amino acids long. V was pared by 1 base and J by 3 bases, with 1 base of the junction left unmatched. Per germline, CDR1 GTSNPN and CDR2 SVGIG (reference sequence).